One and the same sample provided the 17 T cell receptor beta chains below, sequenced in a study of blood T cell repertoires in COVID-19. The repertoire was sequenced with immunoSEQ multiplex PCR; TCRdb's copy has only in-frame clones and lacks some. The repertoire holds about 110,000 clones, with 82% as singletons. The sequencing input was peripheral blood. The receptor set was obtained from a woman aged 55-70 years with acute or convalescent COVID-19.

The chain couples TRBV5-1 to TRBJ1-1, with unresolved D. The V gene's germline CDR1 is SGHRS and CDR2 YFSETQ. CDR3 length: 13 amino acids. The germline V and J ends were trimmed by 6 bases and 5 bases, with 14 bases remaining between them. The CDR3 DNA reads as TGCGCCAGCAAGCATCCGGGCGGGACTGAAGCTTTCTTT. Protein product: CASKHPGGTEAFF.

A single count supports this clone. The chain uses TRBV20-1 and TRBJ2-1, with 8 bases that match TRBD1. The V gene's germline CDR1 is DFQATT and CDR2 SNEGSKA (reference sequence). CDR3 size: 15 residues. V shed 3 bases, J shed 8 bases, and the junction held 12 bases outside the gene matches. CDR3 DNA: TGCAGTGCTAGTTCCCGGTTTCAGGGGGCCGATGAGCAGTTCTTC. Its translation: CSASSRFQGADEQFF.

In its sample, this clone was seen a few times. Written as DNA, the CDR3 is TGTGCCTGGAGTCTTACGAGTAATGAAAAACTGTTTTTT. It codes for CAWSLTSNEKLFF. This chain links TRBV30 with TRBJ1-4; D uncertain. Germline values: CDR1 GTSNPN, CDR2 SVGIG (reference sequence). The CDR3 extends over 13 amino acids. Trimming removed 2 bases from V and 4 bases from J, with 8 bases in between.

The CDR3 sequence is CASSSGTGPYEQYF. The CDR3, as DNA: TGTGCCAGCAGTTCCGGGACAGGGCCCTACGAGCAGTACTTC. The V call is TRBV6-6, the J call TRBJ2-7; 9 positions match TRBD1. With V trimmed by 4 bases and J by 2 bases, 3 bases remained unmatched. Germline CDR1 MNHNY, CDR2 SVGAGI (reference sequence). This CDR3 comprises 14 residues.

The V gene is TRBV5-5, the J gene TRBJ1-1; D uncertain. The germline CDR1 and CDR2 sequences are SGHKS and YYEKEE (reference sequence). The ends were cut back, 4 bases at V and 4 bases at J, with 11 bases in the middle. The CDR3 is 13 amino acids. Here the CDR3 reads CASSASPSTEAFF. The CDR3 coding sequence is TGTGCCAGCAGCGCCAGTCCCTCCACTGAAGCTTTCTTT.

The chain uses TRBV6-5 and TRBJ2-2; D unclear. Trimming shortened V by 4 bases and J by 0 bases, and 6 bases separated the two germline ends. The CDR3 extends over 14 amino acids. Germline V CDR1 and CDR2: MNHEY, SVGAGI. The CDR3 DNA follows: TGTGCCAGCAGTTGGCGGACGAACACCGGGGAGCTGTTTTTT. Protein product: CASSWRTNTGELFF.

CDR3 residues: CASSLGSGGIAGELFF. The DNA for the CDR3 is TGTGCCAGCAGCTTAGGTAGCGGGGGAATTGCGGGGGAGCTGTTTTTT. V gene TRBV11-2 combines with J gene TRBJ2-2; 9 bases are shared with TRBD2. This CDR3 comprises 16 residues. V was pared by 1 base and J by 8 bases, with 8 bases of the junction left unmatched. Germline V gene data show CDR1 as SGHAT and CDR2 as FQNNGV.

The chain uses TRBV24-1 and TRBJ1-2, with 8 bases aligning to TRBD1. This CDR3 is 16 amino acids long. The germline gives CDR1 KGHDR, CDR2 SFDVKD. The J segment lost 1 base and the V segment lost 4 bases, leaving 7 bases of the junction unmatched. CDR3: CATSDPGQGNNYGYTF. CDR3 sequence (DNA): TGTGCCACCAGTGACCCCGGACAGGGCAATAACTATGGCTACACCTTC.

V gene TRBV9 combines with J gene TRBJ2-1; 10 bases map to TRBD2. CDR3 length equals 17 residues. Germline trimming cut 4 bases from V and 4 bases from J; bases unmatched to any gene: 11. CDR1 is SGDLS and CDR2 is YYNGEE in the germline V gene. The CDR3 sequence: CASSPRSGTSEYNEQFF. The CDR3 nucleotides are TGTGCCAGCAGCCCCCGGTCCGGGACTAGCGAGTACAATGAGCAGTTCTTC.

This CDR3 reads CASSFGETQYF. The DNA of the CDR3 is TGTGCCAGCAGCTTCGGGGAGACCCAGTACTTC. This chain links TRBV5-6 with TRBJ2-5; D is unresolved. CDR1 and CDR2 (germline): SGHDT, YYEEEE. The CDR3 runs 11 residues. V shed 2 bases and J shed 5 bases, with 4 bases lying between them.

The V gene is TRBV7-7, the J gene TRBJ2-1; 10 nucleotides align to TRBD2. J gave up 9 bases and V 1 base, and 0 bases lay outside the gene matches. The CDR3 has 13 residues. CDR1 is SSHAT and CDR2 is FNYEAQ in the germline V gene (reference sequence). CDR3: CASSLGTSGEQFF. CDR3 nucleotides: TGTGCCAGCAGCTTAGGGACTAGCGGTGAGCAGTTCTTC.

This rearrangement joins TRBV5-5 to TRBJ2-1; D ambiguous. The germline V gene has CDR1 SGHKS and CDR2 YYEKEE (reference sequence). The V gene lost 2 bases and the J gene lost 4 bases, with 7 bases spanning the gap. This CDR3 region has 13 residues. CDR3 region: CASSFGSYNEQFF. CDR3 bases: TGTGCCAGCAGCTTTGGCAGTTACAATGAGCAGTTCTTC.

In nucleotides, the CDR3 is TGCGCCAGCAGCTTGGCGTTCTTCACCGGGACTAGAGGCGAGCAGTACTTC. Protein: CASSLAFFTGTRGEQYF. This sequence joins TRBV5-1 and TRBJ2-7; 8 nucleotides align to TRBD2. The CDR3 is 17 amino acids. Per the germline V gene, CDR1 is SGHRS and CDR2 is YFSETQ. The ends lost 0 bases at V and 6 bases at J; junction bases unmatched: 14.

The V and J genes are TRBV5-5 and TRBJ2-7, with 8 positions matching TRBD1. CDR3 length: 15 residues. CDR1 is SGHKS, CDR2 YYEKEE, per germline (reference sequence). The ends lost 0 bases at V and 2 bases at J; junction bases unmatched: 4. CDR3: CASSLGDRIAYEQYF. CDR3 nucleotides: TGTGCCAGCAGCTTGGGGGACAGGATTGCCTACGAGCAGTACTTC.

The V gene is TRBV7-9, the J gene TRBJ1-6, with a possible D match to TRBD1 (6 bases). Germline lookup yields CDR1 SEHNR and CDR2 FQNEAQ (reference sequence). The CDR3 is 18 amino acids. V gave up 6 bases and J gave up 7 bases, with 25 bases separating them. The CDR3 DNA sequence: TGTGCCAGCAGTTACCGGGACACCCTACCTAGCCGGAATTCACCCCTCCACTTT. This gives the protein CASSYRDTLPSRNSPLHF.

The chain uses TRBV6-6 and TRBJ2-5; D is perhaps TRBD1 (6 bases). The germline V gene encodes CDR1 MNHNY and CDR2 SVGAGI (reference sequence). CDR3 length: 14 amino acids. The V gene lost 7 bases and the J gene lost 2 bases, with 14 bases spanning the gap. CDR3 sequence (DNA): TGTGCCAGCAAAAAAGGGGGAACGCAAGAGACCCAGTACTTC. It translates to CASKKGGTQETQYF.

The genes are TRBV14 and TRBJ2-7; TRBD1 aligns across 7 bases. The length of the CDR3 is 14 residues. Looked up from germline, CDR1 is SGHDN and CDR2 is FVKESK. V dropped 1 base and J dropped 5; count of bases not matched to a gene: 5. Here the CDR3 reads CASSQGRGLNEQYF. CDR3 nucleotide sequence: TGTGCCAGCAGCCAAGGAAGGGGGCTCAACGAGCAGTACTTC.